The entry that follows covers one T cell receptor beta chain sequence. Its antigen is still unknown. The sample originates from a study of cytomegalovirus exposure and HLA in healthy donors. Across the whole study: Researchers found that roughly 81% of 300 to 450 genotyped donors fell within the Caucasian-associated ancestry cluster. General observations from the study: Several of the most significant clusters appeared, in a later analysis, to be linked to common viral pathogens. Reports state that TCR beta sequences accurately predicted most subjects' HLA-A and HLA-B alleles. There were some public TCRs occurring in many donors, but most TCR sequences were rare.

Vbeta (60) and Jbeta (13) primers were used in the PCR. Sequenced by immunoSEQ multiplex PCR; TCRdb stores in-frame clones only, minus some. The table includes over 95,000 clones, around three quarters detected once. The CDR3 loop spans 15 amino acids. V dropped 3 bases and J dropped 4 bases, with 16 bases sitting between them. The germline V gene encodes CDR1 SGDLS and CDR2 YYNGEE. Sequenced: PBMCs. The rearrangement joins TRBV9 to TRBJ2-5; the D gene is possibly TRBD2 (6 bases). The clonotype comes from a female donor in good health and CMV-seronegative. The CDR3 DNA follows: TGTGCCAGCAGCGGGGGGGTGCTCGACGGAGAGACCCAGTACTTC. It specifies CASSGGVLDGETQYF. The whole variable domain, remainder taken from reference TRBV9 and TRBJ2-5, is DSGVTQTPKHLITATGQRVTLRCSPRSGDLSVYWYQQSLDQGLQFLIQYYNGEERAKGNILERFSAQQFPDLHSELNLSSLELGDSALYFCASSGGVLDGETQYFGPGTRLLVL.